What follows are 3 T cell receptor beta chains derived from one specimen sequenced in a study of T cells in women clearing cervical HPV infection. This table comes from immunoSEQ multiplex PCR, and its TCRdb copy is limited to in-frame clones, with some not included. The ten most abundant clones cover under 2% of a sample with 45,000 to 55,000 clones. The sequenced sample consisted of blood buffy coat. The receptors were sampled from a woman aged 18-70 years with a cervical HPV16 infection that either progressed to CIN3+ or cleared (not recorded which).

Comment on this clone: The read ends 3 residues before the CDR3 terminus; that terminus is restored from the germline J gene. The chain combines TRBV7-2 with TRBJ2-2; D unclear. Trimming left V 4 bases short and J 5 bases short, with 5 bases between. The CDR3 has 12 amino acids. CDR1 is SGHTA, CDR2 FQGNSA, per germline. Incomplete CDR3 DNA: TGTGCCAGCAGCTCGAGGACCGGGGAG. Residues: CASSSRTGE. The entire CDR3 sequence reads CASSSRTGELFF.

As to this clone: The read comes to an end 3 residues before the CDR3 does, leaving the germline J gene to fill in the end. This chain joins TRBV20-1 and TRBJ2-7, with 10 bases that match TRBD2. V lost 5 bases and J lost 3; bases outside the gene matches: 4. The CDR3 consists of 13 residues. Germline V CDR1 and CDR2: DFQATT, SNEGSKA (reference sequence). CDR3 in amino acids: CSASSGSFYEQYF. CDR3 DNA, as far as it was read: TGCAGTGCTTCTAGCGGGAGTTTCTACGAG.

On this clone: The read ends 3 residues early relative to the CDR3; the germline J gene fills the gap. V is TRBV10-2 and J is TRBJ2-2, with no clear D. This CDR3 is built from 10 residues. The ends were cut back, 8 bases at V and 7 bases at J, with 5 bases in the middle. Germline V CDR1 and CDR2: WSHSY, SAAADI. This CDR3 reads CASYYGELFF. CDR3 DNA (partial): TGCGCCAGCTACTACGGGGAG.